This T cell receptor beta chain came from a study of CD8 T cells in ankylosing spondylitis. TCRdb redid the calling of the 5' RACE reads with MiXCR, one entry per CDR3 protein. The data contain around 450,000 distinct CDR3 sequences, roughly 25% of them singletons. There are 18 residues in the CDR3. Germline V gene sequence: CDR1 KGHSH, CDR2 LQKENI. Trimming pared 3 bases from V and 0 bases from J, leaving 19 bases between. Study-wide findings and caveats: Reports of some motif variants in reactive arthritis synovial fluid and blood predate this one. There was reportedly significant enrichment of clones that were disease-linked in matched ankylosing spondylitis synovial fluid. Among TCR beta sequences, a motif of under ten highly homologous variants appeared characteristic of ankylosing spondylitis blood.

In this sample, this clonotype turned up a few times. Its target is not known. The receptor was derived from a male donor with ankylosing spondylitis. Sequencing was performed on blood, either unsorted or a sorted T cell fraction (not recorded which). V is TRBV18 and J is TRBJ2-3; D is perhaps TRBD1 (7 bases). CDR3 region: CASSPPKPTGRSTDTQYF. CDR3 nucleotide sequence: TGTGCCAGCTCACCCCCCAAACCGACAGGGAGGAGCACAGATACGCAGTATTTT.